This T cell receptor (beta chain) originates from a study of blood T cell repertoires in COVID-19. Background on the study: COVID-19 samples from acute and convalescent phases originated in the United States, Italy and Spain. The analysed material was cDNA or gDNA that came from T cells, B-cell-depleted T cells, or PBMCs.

Original analysis: Quantification of nucleated cells was approximated via reference gene primer amplification. The table came from immunoSEQ multiplex PCR; TCRdb's copy has only in-frame clones and leaves some out. That table furnishes V, J and clone size, whereas the DNA furnished D and trimming. The sample yields roughly 120,000 clones, roughly 70% seen once. This CDR3 has 14 amino acids. From germline, CDR1 is SNHLY and CDR2 FYNNEI. V was shortened by 7 bases and J by 8 bases, with 18 bases between the two germline ends. Sequencing input: peripheral blood. The clonotype was recovered from a human donor with acute or convalescent COVID-19. The donor label of this sample is uncertain. This chain uses TRBV2 with TRBJ1-3; D possibly corresponds to TRBD1 (6 bases). The CDR3 sequence is CASTDETTGYTIYF. CDR3 coding DNA: TGTGCCAGCACTGACGAGACCACAGGGTACACCATATATTTT.